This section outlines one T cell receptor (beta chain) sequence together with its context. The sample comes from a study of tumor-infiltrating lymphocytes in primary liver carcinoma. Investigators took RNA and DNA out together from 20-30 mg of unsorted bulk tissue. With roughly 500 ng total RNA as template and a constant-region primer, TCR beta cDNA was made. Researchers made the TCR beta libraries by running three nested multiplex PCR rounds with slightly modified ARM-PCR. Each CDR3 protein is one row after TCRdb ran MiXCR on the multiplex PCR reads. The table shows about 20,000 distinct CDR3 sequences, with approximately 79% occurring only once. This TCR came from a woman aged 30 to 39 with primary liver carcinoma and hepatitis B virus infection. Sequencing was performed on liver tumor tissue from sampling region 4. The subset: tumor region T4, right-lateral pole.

CDR3 in amino acids: CASSREHLGQGGPCDQYF. CDR3 sequence (DNA): TGTGCCAGCAGCCGAGAACACCTAGGACAGGGGGGACCGTGCGATCAGTACTTC. This chain uses TRBV4-2 with TRBJ2-7, with 10 bases aligning to TRBD1. CDR3 length: 18 amino acids. CDR1 and CDR2 (germline): LGHNA, YNFKEQ. V trimming: 4 bases; J trimming: 10 bases; junction bases outside the gene matches: 22.